Each of the 24 T cell receptor beta chains below was sequenced from the same sample in a study of identical twins. TCRdb reprocessed the 5' RACE reads via MiXCR and lists one record per CDR3 protein. The table records some 1,700,000 distinct CDR3 sequences, around a third of them present only once. Sequencing was performed on cord blood. The source is a newborn girl in good health.

The CDR3 reads CASNPRVGTEAFF. CDR3 sequence (DNA): TGTGCCAGCAATCCCAGGGTCGGCACTGAAGCTTTCTTT. This chain joins TRBV27 and TRBJ1-1; possible D gene TRBD1, 5 bases. The CDR3 runs 13 residues. Germline V gene lookup returns CDR1 MNHEY and CDR2 SMNVEV (reference sequence). The V and J ends lost 7 bases and 4 bases respectively, with 13 bases between them.

The V call is TRBV29-1, the J call TRBJ2-1; a possible D gene is TRBD2 (5 bases). Germline V gives CDR1 SQVTM, CDR2 ANQGSEA. The CDR3 has 15 residues. Between the trimmed V and J ends, which lost 2 bases and 0 bases, there was a span of 11 bases. In DNA, the CDR3 is TGCAGCGTTGAATTGACGGAGGACTCCTACAATGAGCAGTTCTTC. This translates into CSVELTEDSYNEQFF.

This clonotype was recorded at least ten times. This rearrangement joins TRBV3-1 to TRBJ2-5, with 8 positions matching TRBD1. The CDR3 is 13 amino acids. Germline loops: CDR1 LGHDT, CDR2 YNNKEL (reference sequence). V gave up 3 bases and J gave up 4 bases; unmatched junction bases: 1. CDR3 protein: CASSQGTGETQYF. The CDR3 DNA reads as TGTGCCAGCAGCCAGGGGACAGGAGAGACCCAGTACTTC.

Worth noting for this clonotype: Being one base from a much bigger clone, this may be a read error. J is TRBJ1-2 and V is TRBV4-2; 7 nucleotides align to TRBD1. Germline V gives CDR1 LGHNA, CDR2 YNFKEQ. The CDR3 is 15 residues long. The CDR3 protein is CAGSPWDSLNYGYTF. CDR3 DNA: TGTGCCGGCAGCCCTTGGGACAGCCTGAACTATGGCTACACCTTC.

The chain combines TRBV2 with TRBJ2-1; D is ambiguous. This CDR3 comprises 14 residues. V shed 7 bases and J shed 1 base, with 11 bases lying between them. Germline loops: CDR1 SNHLY, CDR2 FYNNEI. The chain's CDR3 is CASTVGVSYNEQFF. CDR3 sequence (DNA): TGTGCCAGCACCGTTGGAGTATCCTACAATGAGCAGTTCTTC. Supplemented by reference TRBV2 and TRBJ2-1, the full variable domain reads EPEVTQTPSHQVTQMGQEVILRCVPISNHLYFYWYRQILGQKVEFLVSFYNNEISEKSEIFDDQFSVERPDGSNFTLKIRSTKLEDSAMYFCASTVGVSYNEQFFGPGTRLTVL.

V gene TRBV5-5 combines with J gene TRBJ1-2; TRBD1 agrees at 7 bases. The CDR3 is 12 residues long. Germline-derived CDR1 and CDR2 are SGHKS and YYEKEE (reference sequence). Trimming cost V 6 bases and J 7 bases; bases outside gene matches: 6. CDR3 loop: CASNQGVSGYTF. The DNA of the CDR3 is TGTGCCAGCAACCAGGGGGTCTCTGGCTACACCTTC.

The chain employs TRBV9 and TRBJ2-7; 8 bases are a match to TRBD1. Germline assignment: CDR1 SGDLS and CDR2 YYNGEE. The CDR3 sequence is 16 residues long. V shed 0 bases, J shed 6 bases, and the junction held 11 bases outside the gene matches. CDR3 DNA: TGTGCCAGCAGCGTAGGTGGGGGGCAGGGGGCCGTCGAGCAGTACTTC. This translates into CASSVGGGQGAVEQYF.

The rearrangement joins TRBV2 to TRBJ2-3, with no clear D. V was clipped by 6 bases and J by 0 bases, with 16 bases between them. Germline lookup yields CDR1 SNHLY and CDR2 FYNNEI. CDR3 length: 16 residues. This chain's CDR3 is CASSKQKESSTDTQYF. In DNA form, the CDR3 reads TGTGCCAGCAGCAAACAGAAAGAATCTAGCACAGATACGCAGTATTTT.

This chain links TRBV6-2 or TRBV6-3 with TRBJ2-1, with unresolved D. The V gene lost 1 base and the J gene lost 6 bases, with 10 bases spanning the gap. This CDR3 is built from 14 residues. CDR1 is MNHEY and CDR2 is SVGEGT in the germline V gene. The CDR3 region has the DNA TGTGCCAGCAGTTACTTAGGGCGAGGCAATGAGCAGTTCTTC. Its protein product is CASSYLGRGNEQFF.

In regard to this clonotype: An end of the junction does not agree with germline; a read error may underlie this. This chain links TRBV10-3 with TRBJ2-5; D possibly matches TRBD1 or TRBD2 (6 bases each). From germline, CDR1 is ENHRY and CDR2 SYGVKD. The CDR3 spans 16 residues. This CDR3 is CAISESRGGGQETQYF. The DNA for the CDR3 is TGTGCCATCAGTGAGTCGCGTGGAGGGGGGCAAGAGACTCAGTACTTC.

About this clonotype: Its ends do not fully match the called genes, so a read error is possible. This rearrangement joins TRBV16 to TRBJ2-1; D may be TRBD1 (5 bases). Germline CDR1 KGHSY, CDR2 FQNENV. The CDR3 totals 14 residues. Here the CDR3 reads CASGQRQSYNEQFF. CDR3 nucleotides: TGTGCCAGCGGCCAACGACAGTCCTACAATGAGCAGTTCTTC.

The chain joins TRBV7-2 to TRBJ2-1; D assignment may be TRBD1 or TRBD2 (5 bases each). The V gene lost 6 bases and the J gene lost 2 bases, with 17 bases spanning the gap. Germline values: CDR1 SGHTA, CDR2 FQGNSA. The length of the CDR3 is 16 residues. The CDR3 spells CASRSLRDRPYNEQFF. CDR3 nucleotides: TGTGCCAGCAGATCCCTCCGGGACCGCCCCTACAATGAGCAGTTCTTC.

The gene calls are TRBV7-6 and TRBJ2-1, with D possibly being TRBD1 or TRBD2 (5 bases each). The CDR3 is 14 residues long. Trimming cost V 9 bases and J 0 bases, with 12 bases left between them. Germline V gene sequence: CDR1 SGHVS, CDR2 FNYEAQ. The CDR3 region has the DNA TGTGCCAGGGATCCAGGGAGCTCCTACAATGAGCAGTTCTTC. Its protein is CARDPGSSYNEQFF. The variable domain in full, completed from reference TRBV7-6 and TRBJ2-1, reads GAGVSQSPRYKVTKRGQDVALRCDPISGHVSLYWYRQALGQGPEFLTYFNYEAQQDKSGLPNDRFSAERPEGSISTLTIQRTEQRDSAMYRCARDPGSSYNEQFFGPGTRLTVL.

This clonotype was seen a handful of times. V is TRBV27 and J is TRBJ1-5; 11 bases are a match to TRBD1. CDR1 MNHEY and CDR2 SMNVEV come from the germline V gene (reference sequence). V was pared by 7 bases and J by 3 bases, with 5 bases of the junction left unmatched. The CDR3 length is 15 residues. The CDR3 sequence is CASTRTGGNNQPQHF. CDR3 in DNA: TGTGCCAGCACTAGGACAGGGGGCAACAATCAGCCCCAGCATTTT.

V is TRBV5-4 and J is TRBJ2-5, with D hard to call. The germline V gene has CDR1 SGHNT and CDR2 YYREEE (reference sequence). The CDR3 consists of 13 residues. V gave up 0 bases and J gave up 3 bases, with 6 bases separating them. The CDR3: CASSLVVEETQYF. The CDR3 DNA reads TGTGCCAGCAGCTTGGTTGTGGAAGAGACCCAGTACTTC.

This clonotype was seen more than once but under ten times. V is TRBV7-8 and J is TRBJ2-3; D uncertain. The germline CDR1 and CDR2 sequences are SGHVS and FQNEAQ. The CDR3 sequence is 17 residues long. The ends were cut back, 2 bases at V and 2 bases at J, with 17 bases in the middle. The CDR3 reads CASSLLPGPPFTDTQYF. CDR3 sequence (DNA): TGTGCCAGCAGCTTACTTCCCGGTCCGCCATTCACAGATACGCAGTATTTT.

Points on this clonotype: A junction end diverges from the germline sequence, so it may reflect a read error. V and J are TRBV20-1 and TRBJ2-4; weak D call: TRBD2 (6 bases). CDR3 length: 17 amino acids. Germline-derived CDR1 and CDR2 are DFQATT and SNEGSKA (reference sequence). In DNA form, the CDR3 reads TGCAGTGCTGGAGAGGGTGCGGGGAGCCGCCCGAAAAACATTCAGTACTTC. It specifies CSAGEGAGSRPKNIQYF.

The chain uses TRBV20-1 and TRBJ2-1, with 9 positions matching TRBD2. This CDR3 region has 12 residues. V shed 3 bases and J 6 bases; nucleotides not matched to a gene: 0. CDR1 and CDR2 from the germline V gene are DFQATT and SNEGSKA (reference sequence). The CDR3 loop reads CSARRGGNEQFF. CDR3 coding DNA: TGCAGTGCTAGGCGGGGGGGCAATGAGCAGTTCTTC.

There are many counts of this clonotype. This chain joins TRBV5-1 and TRBJ1-2, with D hard to call. This CDR3 region has 14 residues. Between the trimmed V and J ends, which lost 0 bases and 0 bases, there was a span of 6 bases. The germline gives CDR1 SGHRS, CDR2 YFSETQ. CDR3 loop: CASSLEAANYGYTF. DNA of the CDR3: TGCGCCAGCAGCTTGGAAGCAGCTAACTATGGCTACACCTTC.

This chain uses TRBV7-9 with TRBJ1-4; no firm D call. Germline loops: CDR1 SEHNR, CDR2 FQNEAQ (reference sequence). This CDR3 is 19 amino acids long. With 4 bases removed from V and 0 bases from J, the gap between germline ends came to 21 bases. CDR3 protein: CASSYSPLRDRTTNEKLFF. CDR3 coding DNA: TGTGCCAGCAGCTATTCCCCCCTTCGCGATAGAACAACTAATGAAAAACTGTTTTTT.

The chain joins TRBV20-1 to TRBJ2-3, with 8 bases aligning to TRBD2. V shed 3 bases and J 0 bases; nucleotides not matched to a gene: 2. The CDR3 contains 14 residues. Per germline, CDR1 DFQATT and CDR2 SNEGSKA (reference sequence). This chain's CDR3 is CSASSGASTDTQYF. CDR3 nucleotides: TGCAGTGCTAGTAGCGGGGCGAGCACAGATACGCAGTATTTT.

The chain carries TRBV28 and TRBJ1-1; D is unclear. Trimming took 5 bases from V and 10 from J, leaving 14 bases between them. From germline, CDR1 is MDHEN and CDR2 SYDVKM. The CDR3 spans 12 residues. CDR3 sequence reads: CASSLTRWGAFF. CDR3 sequence (DNA): TGTGCCAGCAGTCTCACCAGGTGGGGAGCTTTCTTT.

V usage is TRBV20-1 and J usage is TRBJ1-1; 8 bases fit TRBD1. The CDR3 covers 13 residues. Trimming removed 7 bases from V and 5 bases from J; junction bases left unmatched: 9. Germline CDR1 DFQATT, CDR2 SNEGSKA (reference sequence). The CDR3 bases are TGCAGTGGAGCAGGGGGCGCAAGGACTGAAGCTTTCTTT. It codes for CSGAGGARTEAFF.

The rearrangement uses TRBV18 and TRBJ2-3; D is undetermined. The germline V and J ends were trimmed by 1 base and 1 base, with 12 bases remaining between them. CDR1 and CDR2 from the germline V gene are KGHSH and LQKENI. The CDR3 is 16 residues long. CDR3 sequence: CASSPLPNPGTDTQYF. CDR3 DNA: TGTGCCAGCTCACCACTACCTAATCCCGGCACAGATACGCAGTATTTT.